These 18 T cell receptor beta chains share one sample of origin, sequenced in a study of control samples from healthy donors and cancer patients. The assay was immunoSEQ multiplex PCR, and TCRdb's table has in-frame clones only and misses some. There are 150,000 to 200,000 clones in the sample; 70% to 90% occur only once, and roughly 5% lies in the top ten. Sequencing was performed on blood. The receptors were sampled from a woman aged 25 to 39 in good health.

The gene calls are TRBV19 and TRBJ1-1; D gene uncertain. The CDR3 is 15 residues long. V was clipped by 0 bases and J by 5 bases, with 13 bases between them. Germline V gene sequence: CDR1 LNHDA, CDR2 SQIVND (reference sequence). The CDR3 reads CASSIDFRPRTEAFF. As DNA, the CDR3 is TGTGCCAGTAGTATAGATTTTAGACCACGGACTGAAGCTTTCTTT.

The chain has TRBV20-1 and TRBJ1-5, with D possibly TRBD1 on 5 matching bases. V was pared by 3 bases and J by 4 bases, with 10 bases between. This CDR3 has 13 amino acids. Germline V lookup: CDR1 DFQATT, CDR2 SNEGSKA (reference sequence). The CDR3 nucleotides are TGCAGTGCTAGTCAGGGTGGGAATCAGCCCCAGCATTTT. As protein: CSASQGGNQPQHF.

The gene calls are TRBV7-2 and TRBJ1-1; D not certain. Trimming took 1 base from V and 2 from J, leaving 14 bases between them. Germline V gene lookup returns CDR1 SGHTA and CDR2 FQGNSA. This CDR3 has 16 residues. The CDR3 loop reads CASSLGLRQRNTEAFF. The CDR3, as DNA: TGTGCCAGCAGCTTAGGACTCCGGCAGAGAAACACTGAAGCTTTCTTT.

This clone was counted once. This chain's CDR3 is CASSEFRHTQYF. CDR3 in DNA: TGTGCCAGTTCCGAATTTAGGCATACGCAGTATTTT. The chain has TRBV6-5 and TRBJ2-3; D remains unclear. The CDR3 is 12 amino acids. The germline CDR1 and CDR2 sequences are MNHEY and SVGAGI. V lost 9 bases and J lost 7, with 14 bases in between.

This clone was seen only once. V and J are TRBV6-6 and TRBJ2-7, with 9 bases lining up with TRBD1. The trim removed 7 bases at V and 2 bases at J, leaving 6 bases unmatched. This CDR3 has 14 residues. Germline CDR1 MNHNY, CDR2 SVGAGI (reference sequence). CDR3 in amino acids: CASKMGQGTYEQYV. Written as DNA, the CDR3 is TGTGCCAGCAAAATGGGACAGGGTACCTACGAGCAGTACGTC.

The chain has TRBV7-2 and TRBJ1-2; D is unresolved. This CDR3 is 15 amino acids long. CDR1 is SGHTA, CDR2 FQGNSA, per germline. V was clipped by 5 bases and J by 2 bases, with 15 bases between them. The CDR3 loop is CASSIPHLANYGYTF. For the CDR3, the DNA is TGTGCCAGCAGCATTCCCCACTTAGCCAACTATGGCTACACCTTC.

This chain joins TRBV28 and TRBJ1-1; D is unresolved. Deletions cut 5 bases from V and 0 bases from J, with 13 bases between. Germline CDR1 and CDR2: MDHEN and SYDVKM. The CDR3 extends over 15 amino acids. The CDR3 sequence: CASSPPPKMNTEAFF. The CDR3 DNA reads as TGTGCCAGCAGTCCGCCCCCCAAAATGAACACTGAAGCTTTCTTT.

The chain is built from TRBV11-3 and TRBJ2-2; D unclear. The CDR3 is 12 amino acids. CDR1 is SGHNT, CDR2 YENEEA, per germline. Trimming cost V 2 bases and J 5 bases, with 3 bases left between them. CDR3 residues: CASSLRTGELFF. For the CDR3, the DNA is TGTGCCAGCAGCTTAAGAACCGGGGAGCTGTTTTTT.

DNA of the CDR3: TGCGCCAGCAGCTGCCCCCCTCGACTAGGCCCTCATACGTCCTACGAGCAGTACGTC. Protein sequence: CASSCPPRLGPHTSYEQYV. The genes are TRBV5-1 and TRBJ2-7, with D possibly TRBD2 on 6 matching bases. CDR1 is SGHRS, CDR2 YFSETQ, per germline. The V gene lost 3 bases and the J gene lost 1 base, with 26 bases spanning the gap. The CDR3 is 19 amino acids.

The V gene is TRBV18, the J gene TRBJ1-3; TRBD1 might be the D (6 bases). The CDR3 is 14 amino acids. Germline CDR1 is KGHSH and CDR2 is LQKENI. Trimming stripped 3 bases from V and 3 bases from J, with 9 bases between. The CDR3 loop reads CASSPNRDGNTIYF. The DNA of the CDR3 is TGTGCCAGCTCACCGAACAGGGATGGAAACACCATATATTTT.

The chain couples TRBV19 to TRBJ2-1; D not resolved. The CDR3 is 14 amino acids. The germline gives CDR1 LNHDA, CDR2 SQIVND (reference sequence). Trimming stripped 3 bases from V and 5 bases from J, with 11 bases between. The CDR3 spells CASSIGQRDNEQFF. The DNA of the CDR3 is TGTGCCAGTAGTATCGGGCAGAGAGACAATGAGCAGTTCTTC.

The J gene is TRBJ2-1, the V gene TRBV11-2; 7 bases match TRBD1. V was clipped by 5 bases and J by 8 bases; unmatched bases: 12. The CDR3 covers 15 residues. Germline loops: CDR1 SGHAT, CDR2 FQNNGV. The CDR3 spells CASSPLGQLTDEQFF. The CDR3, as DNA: TGTGCCAGCAGCCCCTTGGGACAGTTAACTGATGAGCAGTTCTTC.

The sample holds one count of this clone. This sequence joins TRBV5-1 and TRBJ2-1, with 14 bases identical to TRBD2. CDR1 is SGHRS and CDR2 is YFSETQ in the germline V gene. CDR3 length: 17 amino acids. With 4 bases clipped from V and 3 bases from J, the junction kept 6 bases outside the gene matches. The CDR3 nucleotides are TGCGCCAGCAGCCCGGGGACTAGCGGGGGTCGCTACAATGAGCAGTTCTTC. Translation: CASSPGTSGGRYNEQFF. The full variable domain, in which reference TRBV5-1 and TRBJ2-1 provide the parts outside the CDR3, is KAGVTQTPRYLIKTRGQQVTLSCSPISGHRSVSWYQQTPGQGLQFLFEYFSETQRNKGNFPGRFSGRQFSNSRSEMNVSTLELGDSALYLCASSPGTSGGRYNEQFFGPGTRLTVL.

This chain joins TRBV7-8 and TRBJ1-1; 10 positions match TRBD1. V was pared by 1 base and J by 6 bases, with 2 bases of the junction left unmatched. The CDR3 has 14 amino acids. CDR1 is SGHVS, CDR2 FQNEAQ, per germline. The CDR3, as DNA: TGTGCCAGCAGCTTAGTGGGACAGGGGTCTGAAGCTTTCTTT. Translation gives CASSLVGQGSEAFF.

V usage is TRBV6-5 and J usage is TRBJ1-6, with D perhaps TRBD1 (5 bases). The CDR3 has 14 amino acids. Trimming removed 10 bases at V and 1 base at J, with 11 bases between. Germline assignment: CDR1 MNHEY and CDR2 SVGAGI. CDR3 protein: CAIFGGSYNSPLHF. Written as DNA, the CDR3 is TGTGCCATCTTCGGGGGATCCTATAATTCACCCCTCCACTTT.

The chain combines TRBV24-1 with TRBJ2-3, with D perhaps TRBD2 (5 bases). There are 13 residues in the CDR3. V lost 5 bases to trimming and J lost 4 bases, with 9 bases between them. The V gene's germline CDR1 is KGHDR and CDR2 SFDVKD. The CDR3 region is CATSGTGPDTQYF. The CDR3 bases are TGTGCCACCAGTGGGACTGGGCCAGATACGCAGTATTTT.

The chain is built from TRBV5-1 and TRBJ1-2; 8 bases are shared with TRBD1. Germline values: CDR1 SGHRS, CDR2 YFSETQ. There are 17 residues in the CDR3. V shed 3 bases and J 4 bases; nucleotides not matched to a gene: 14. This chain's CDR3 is CASSWKGQVPAFYGYTF. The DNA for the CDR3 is TGCGCCAGCAGCTGGAAGGGACAGGTCCCCGCATTCTATGGCTACACCTTC. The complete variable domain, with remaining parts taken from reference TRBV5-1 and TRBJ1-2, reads KAGVTQTPRYLIKTRGQQVTLSCSPISGHRSVSWYQQTPGQGLQFLFEYFSETQRNKGNFPGRFSGRQFSNSRSEMNVSTLELGDSALYLCASSWKGQVPAFYGYTFGSGTRLTVV.

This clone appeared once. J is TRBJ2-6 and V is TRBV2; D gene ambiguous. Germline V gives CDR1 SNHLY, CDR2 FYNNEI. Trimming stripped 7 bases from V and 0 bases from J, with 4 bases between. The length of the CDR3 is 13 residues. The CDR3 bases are TGTGCCAGCACCTACTCTGGGGCCAACGTCCTGACTTTC. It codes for CASTYSGANVLTF.